These 32 T cell receptor beta chains share one sample of origin, sequenced in a study of T cell responses to AZD1222 COVID-19 vaccine. Libraries were prepared by immunoSEQ multiplex PCR; TCRdb keeps only in-frame clonotypes and omits some of them. The sample has around 140,000 clones, 85% to 90% seen once. Sequences were derived from peripheral blood, sampled on day 0 of AZD1222 vaccination. These receptors came from an adult in good health.

The V and J genes are TRBV28 and TRBJ2-7, with 9 bases matching TRBD1. This CDR3 is built from 14 residues. Germline values: CDR1 MDHEN, CDR2 SYDVKM. The ends lost 5 bases at V and 5 bases at J; junction bases unmatched: 7. The chain's CDR3 is CASSGGQGSHEQYF. The CDR3 DNA is TGTGCCAGCAGTGGGGGACAGGGTAGCCACGAGCAGTACTTC.

J is TRBJ2-1 and V is TRBV28; TRBD1 aligns across 8 bases. V shed 6 bases, J shed 8 bases, and the junction held 9 bases outside the gene matches. The CDR3 is 14 amino acids. The germline gives CDR1 MDHEN, CDR2 SYDVKM. The CDR3 bases are TGTGCCAGCAGCACTTGGACAGGGAGCTATGAGCAGTTCTTC. Translation gives CASSTWTGSYEQFF.

This sequence joins TRBV2 and TRBJ1-5, with D uncertain. With 7 bases removed from V and 3 bases from J, the gap between germline ends came to 13 bases. Germline V CDR1 and CDR2: SNHLY, FYNNEI. The CDR3 is made up of 14 amino acids. The CDR3 coding sequence is TGTGCCAGCACCCTCGAGGGTTCCAATCAGCCCCAGCATTTT. Translation: CASTLEGSNQPQHF.

Only one count was recorded for this clone. The rearrangement uses TRBV18 and TRBJ2-7; tentative D call: TRBD2 (5 bases). Trimming cost V 0 bases and J 6 bases, with 12 bases left between them. The V gene's germline CDR1 is KGHSH and CDR2 LQKENI. This CDR3 has 14 amino acids. CDR3 DNA sequence: TGTGCCAGCTCACCACCGGTGAGGGTTTCCGAGCAGTACTTC. Its translation: CASSPPVRVSEQYF.

The chain recombines TRBV7-3 with TRBJ2-1; no definite D call. V lost 5 bases, J lost 8 bases, and 13 bases lay in between. The CDR3 is 13 residues long. Germline CDR1 and CDR2: SGHTA and FQGTGA. CDR3 in DNA: TGTGCCAGCAGCCCCGACCGTCGATATGAGCAGTTCTTC. Its protein is CASSPDRRYEQFF.

The chain recombines TRBV5-1 with TRBJ1-3; possible D gene TRBD1, 5 bases. The CDR3 spans 13 residues. From germline, CDR1 is SGHRS and CDR2 YFSETQ. Deletions cut 0 bases from V and 7 bases from J, with 8 bases between. CDR3 nucleotides: TGCGCCAGCAGCTTGGGAGGGGAGAACACCATATATTTT. It specifies CASSLGGENTIYF.

The chain links TRBV4-3 to TRBJ2-3; 9 nucleotides align to TRBD1. In germline, CDR1 is LGHNA, CDR2 YSLEER. With V trimmed by 4 bases and J by 3 bases, 17 bases remained unmatched. The CDR3 is 19 residues long. The CDR3 region is CASSRTPTGGLGATDTQYF. The CDR3 region has the DNA TGCGCCAGCAGCCGCACTCCCACAGGGGGCCTCGGAGCTACAGATACGCAGTATTTT.

V is TRBV19 and J is TRBJ1-4; D gene unclear. Germline V CDR1 and CDR2: LNHDA, SQIVND (reference sequence). The V and J ends lost 1 base and 4 bases respectively, with 16 bases between them. This CDR3 spans 17 amino acids. CDR3 coding DNA: TGTGCCAGTAGTATAGGGAGCGGAGGACTCGGTAATGAAAAACTGTTTTTT. This codes for CASSIGSGGLGNEKLFF.

The chain links TRBV6-5 to TRBJ1-5; D ambiguous. Germline lookup yields CDR1 MNHEY and CDR2 SVGAGI. With 4 bases removed from V and 1 base from J, the gap between germline ends came to 8 bases. This CDR3 is built from 14 residues. The CDR3 DNA follows: TGTGCCAGCAGTTCCCGGGAGAGCAATCAGCCCCAGCATTTT. Residues: CASSSRESNQPQHF.

The chain uses TRBV18 and TRBJ1-2; no reliable D call. Trimming took 2 bases from V and 7 from J, leaving 11 bases between them. This CDR3 is built from 13 residues. CDR1 KGHSH and CDR2 LQKENI come from the germline V gene. DNA of the CDR3: TGTGCCAGCTCACCAAGCCCGGGCCTTGGCTACACCTTC. As protein: CASSPSPGLGYTF. Full variable domain (outside the CDR3, taken from reference TRBV18 and TRBJ1-2): NAGVMQNPRHLVRRRGQEARLRCSPMKGHSHVYWYRQLPEEGLKFMVYLQKENIIDESGMPKERFSAEFPKEGPSILRIQQVVRGDSAAYFCASSPSPGLGYTFGSGTRLTVV.

This sequence joins TRBV3-1 (or the pseudogene TRBV3-2) and TRBJ1-2; 7 nucleotides match TRBD1. Per germline, CDR1 LGHDT and CDR2 YNNKEL (reference sequence). The CDR3 is 15 residues long. V was pared by 2 bases and J by 1 base, with 4 bases of the junction left unmatched. CDR3 nucleotide sequence: TGTGCCAGCAGCCAACCGACAGGGTATAACTATGGCTACACCTTC. It yields the protein CASSQPTGYNYGYTF.

CDR3 sequence reads: CASSRGGPDTGELFF. CDR3 nucleotide sequence: TGCGCCAGCAGCCGCGGGGGGCCGGACACCGGGGAGCTGTTTTTT. This rearrangement joins TRBV5-1 to TRBJ2-2; 8 positions agree with TRBD2. With 4 bases clipped from V and 3 bases from J, the junction kept 5 bases outside the gene matches. The CDR3 is 15 residues long. The germline gives CDR1 SGHRS, CDR2 YFSETQ.

This clone appeared a single time. The V and J genes are TRBV11-3 and TRBJ1-4; D unclear. Trimming shortened V by 5 bases and J by 8 bases, and 15 bases separated the two germline ends. The CDR3 totals 14 residues. Per germline, CDR1 SGHNT and CDR2 YENEEA. This chain's CDR3 is CASSLTVSREKLFF. The CDR3 DNA sequence: TGTGCCAGCAGCCTCACGGTATCGAGGGAAAAACTGTTTTTT. Supplemented by reference TRBV11-3 and TRBJ1-4, the full variable domain reads EAGVVQSPRYKIIEKKQPVAFWCNPISGHNTLYWYLQNLGQGPELLIRYENEEAVDDSQLPKDRFSAERLKGVDSTLKIQPAELGDSAVYLCASSLTVSREKLFFGSGTQLSVL.

The chain employs TRBV27 and TRBJ2-2, with D possibly being TRBD1 or TRBD2 (6 bases each). Germline V lookup: CDR1 MNHEY, CDR2 SMNVEV (reference sequence). Trimming shortened V by 6 bases and J by 7 bases, and 21 bases separated the two germline ends. This CDR3 contains 16 residues. The CDR3 sequence: CASRRGGQGRLGELFF. The DNA of the CDR3 is TGTGCCAGCAGGCGTGGGGGGCAGGGAAGACTCGGGGAGCTGTTTTTT.

This chain joins TRBV27 and TRBJ1-5; 7 bases fit TRBD1. J was trimmed by 6 bases and V by 9 bases; bases with no gene match: 8. The CDR3 is 13 amino acids. CDR1 is MNHEY and CDR2 is SMNVEV in the germline V gene (reference sequence). The CDR3 DNA is TGTGCCAGTGGGACAGCGATTCGTCAGCCCCAGCATTTT. Protein product: CASGTAIRQPQHF.

The chain employs TRBV5-4 and TRBJ1-4; D uncertain. There are 14 residues in the CDR3. The V end lost 2 bases, the J end lost 8 bases, and 13 bases lay between the germline ends. From germline, CDR1 is SGHNT and CDR2 YYREEE (reference sequence). CDR3 coding DNA: TGTGCCAGCAGCTTCAGCCCCTTAAAGGAAAAACTGTTTTTT. Residues: CASSFSPLKEKLFF.

V usage is TRBV27 and J usage is TRBJ1-2, with TRBD1 matching 7 bases. Germline V gene lookup returns CDR1 MNHEY and CDR2 SMNVEV (reference sequence). V was clipped by 3 bases and J by 8 bases; unmatched bases: 9. The CDR3 has 14 amino acids. CDR3 loop: CASSLKGAPGGYTF. In nucleotides, the CDR3 is TGTGCCAGCAGTTTGAAGGGGGCGCCGGGCGGCTACACCTTC.

V is TRBV5-1 and J is TRBJ1-5, with a weak D call TRBD1 (6 bases). The V end was cut by 4 bases, the J end by 6 bases, with 17 bases between. Germline V gene data show CDR1 as SGHRS and CDR2 as YFSETQ. This CDR3 region has 15 residues. In DNA form, the CDR3 reads TGCGCCAGCAGCCAACTAGGGGGGTTGGGTCAGCCCCAGCATTTT. It translates to CASSQLGGLGQPQHF.

This clone was counted a few times. The chain employs TRBV5-1 and TRBJ2-2, with 8 bases aligning to TRBD2. Germline V gene sequence: CDR1 SGHRS, CDR2 YFSETQ. The CDR3 spans 15 residues. J gave up 1 base and V 4 bases, and 3 bases lay outside the gene matches. CDR3 coding DNA: TGCGCCAGCAGCCCGGGACTAGTGAACACCGGGGAGCTGTTTTTT. As protein: CASSPGLVNTGELFF.

V usage is TRBV6-4 and J usage is TRBJ2-2; weak D call: TRBD2 (5 bases). The CDR3 sequence is 15 residues long. Germline CDR1 is MRHNA and CDR2 is SNTAGT. V was cut by 3 bases and J by 1 base, with 9 bases left in between. The DNA for the CDR3 is TGTGCCAGCAGTGAGGGAGAGCTGAACACCGGGGAGCTGTTTTTT. Protein: CASSEGELNTGELFF.

The chain has TRBV2 and TRBJ1-2, with D hard to call. CDR3 length equals 15 residues. Germline CDR1 SNHLY, CDR2 FYNNEI. V was cut by 2 bases and J by 8 bases, with 18 bases left in between. DNA for the CDR3: TGTGCCAGCAGTGAACGAATAGTAGGGAATGGCGGCTACACCTTC. Protein product: CASSERIVGNGGYTF.

The genes are TRBV19 and TRBJ1-5; D may be TRBD1 (6 bases). Germline CDR1 is LNHDA and CDR2 is SQIVND (reference sequence). Trimming took 3 bases from V and 7 from J, leaving 13 bases between them. CDR3 size: 14 residues. CDR3 sequence reads: CASSIPQGEQPQHF. The CDR3 DNA reads TGTGCCAGTAGTATCCCACAGGGCGAGCAGCCCCAGCATTTT. The full variable domain, with the rest looked up from reference TRBV19 and TRBJ1-5, is DGGITQSPKYLFRKEGQNVTLSCEQNLNHDAMYWYRQDPGQGLRLIYYSQIVNDFQKGDIAEGYSVSREKKESFPLTVTSAQKNPTAFYLCASSIPQGEQPQHFGDGTRLSIL.

This chain connects TRBV28 to TRBJ1-1, with TRBD1 as a possible D gene (5 bases). This CDR3 comprises 16 residues. The germline V gene encodes CDR1 MDHEN and CDR2 SYDVKM. V dropped 2 bases and J dropped 4 bases, with 17 bases sitting between them. CDR3 nucleotide sequence: TGTGCCAGCAGTTTAGGCTCGGTGGGGGATAGCACTGAAGCTTTCTTT. This translates into CASSLGSVGDSTEAFF.

The J gene is TRBJ1-5, the V gene TRBV5-8; D not resolved. The germline V and J ends were trimmed by 0 bases and 6 bases, with 10 bases remaining between them. Germline V gene sequence: CDR1 SGHTS, CDR2 YDEGEE. The CDR3 is 14 amino acids. CDR3 loop: CASSLEGLGQPQHF. The CDR3 DNA reads as TGTGCCAGCAGCTTGGAAGGGTTGGGTCAGCCCCAGCATTTT. Complete variable domain (other parts from reference TRBV5-8 and TRBJ1-5): EAGVTQSPTHLIKTRGQQATLRCSPISGHTSVYWYQQALGLGLQFLLWYDEGEERNRGNFPPRFSGRQFPNYSSELNVNALELEDSALYLCASSLEGLGQPQHFGDGTRLSIL.

The chain employs TRBV10-3 and TRBJ2-7; TRBD2 might be the D (7 bases). With 4 bases removed from V and 2 bases from J, the gap between germline ends came to 18 bases. Per germline, CDR1 ENHRY and CDR2 SYGVKD. This CDR3 contains 16 residues. CDR3 loop: CAISGTGRGQTYEQYF. The DNA of the CDR3 is TGTGCCATCAGTGGGACCGGGCGGGGGCAAACCTACGAGCAGTACTTC.

This clone was counted only a few times. The gene calls are TRBV18 and TRBJ1-1, with D unclear. The length of the CDR3 is 12 residues. CDR1 is KGHSH, CDR2 LQKENI, per germline. The V and J ends lost 6 bases and 5 bases respectively, with 10 bases between them. This CDR3 reads CASSSGVTEAFF. In DNA form, the CDR3 reads TGTGCCAGCTCCTCCGGGGTGACTGAAGCTTTCTTT.

The CDR3 spells CASSFVQGGTEAFF. As DNA, the CDR3 is TGTGCCAGCAGCTTCGTCCAGGGCGGGACTGAAGCTTTCTTT. The chain carries TRBV7-2 and TRBJ1-1; a possible D gene is TRBD1 (5 bases). V lost 3 bases and J 5 bases, leaving 13 bases between the germline ends. Germline CDR1 reads SGHTA; CDR2 reads FQGNSA. The CDR3 is 14 residues long.

The chain carries TRBV6-2 or TRBV6-3 and TRBJ1-5, with D unclear. The CDR3 is made up of 13 amino acids. V was shortened by 2 bases and J by 6 bases, with 8 bases between the two germline ends. The germline CDR1 and CDR2 sequences are MNHEY and SVGEGT. CDR3 DNA: TGTGCCAGCAGTTACGAGCGGGTTCAGCCCCAGCATTTT. It specifies CASSYERVQPQHF.

This clone has just one count. This CDR3 is CASSVATGFSLNSPLHF. The CDR3, as DNA: TGTGCCAGCAGCGTAGCTACGGGATTTTCCCTCAATTCACCCCTCCACTTT. The gene calls are TRBV9 and TRBJ1-6; D is undetermined. This CDR3 is built from 17 residues. Trimming shortened V by 0 bases and J by 7 bases, and 17 bases separated the two germline ends. Germline V lookup: CDR1 SGDLS, CDR2 YYNGEE.

The chain couples TRBV7-8 to TRBJ1-5; D perhaps matches TRBD1 (5 bases). The V gene's germline CDR1 is SGHVS and CDR2 FQNEAQ. The CDR3 is 16 residues long. Trimming removed 5 bases at V and 4 bases at J, with 18 bases between. The CDR3 nucleotides read TGTGCCAGCAGCCCAAAGTCCAGGGCGGCTAATCAGCCCCAGCATTTT. This encodes CASSPKSRAANQPQHF. Full variable domain (missing parts from reference TRBV7-8 and TRBJ1-5): GAGVSQSPRYKVAKRGQDVALRCDPISGHVSLFWYQQALGQGPEFLTYFQNEAQLDKSGLPSDRFFAERPEGSVSTLKIQRTQQEDSAVYLCASSPKSRAANQPQHFGDGTRLSIL.

The chain recombines TRBV14 with TRBJ1-2, with D unresolved. Trimming took off 1 base at V and 2 bases at J, with 8 bases between the two ends. This CDR3 region has 14 residues. Germline lookup yields CDR1 SGHDN and CDR2 FVKESK. The DNA for the CDR3 is TGTGCCAGCAGCCAAGGGTCCGGGAACTATGGCTACACCTTC. Protein product: CASSQGSGNYGYTF. The complete variable domain, with remaining parts taken from reference TRBV14 and TRBJ1-2, reads EAGVTQFPSHSVIEKGQTVTLRCDPISGHDNLYWYRRVMGKEIKFLLHFVKESKQDESGMPNNRFLAERTGGTYSTLKVQPAELEDSGVYFCASSQGSGNYGYTFGSGTRLTVV.

This clone was seen a single time. The J gene is TRBJ2-7, the V gene TRBV6-6; a weak D match, TRBD1 (6 bases). V lost 5 bases, J lost 4 bases, and 15 bases lay in between. Germline assignment: CDR1 MNHNY and CDR2 SVGAGI (reference sequence). This CDR3 has 14 residues. The CDR3 protein is CASSMSRDIYEQYF. Here the CDR3 DNA reads TGTGCCAGCAGTATGTCCCGGGACATTTACGAGCAGTACTTC.